A single T cell receptor beta chain is shown here with its context. Its cognate antigen has yet to be identified. No base quality values were provided; no much bigger clone lies one nucleotide off. The cysteine opens and the phenylalanine closes a CDR3 of 15 amino acids. The DNA shown is the 45-base CDR3, in frame from base 1. V was cut back by 5 bases and J by 0 bases, leaving a gap of 14 bases between them. CDR1 and CDR2 are read off the germline V gene as MNHEY and SVGAGI. This sample is drawn from a study of blood T cell repertoires in COVID-19 (dated by TCRdb to the early 2020s). The study in broad terms: Samples covering the acute and convalescent phases of COVID-19 were provided by collaborators in the United States, Italy and Spain. HLA class I and class II types, where available, came from metadata supplied by the sample provider rather than from assay-based typing. The repertoires were made available in a free public database intended to serve as a resource for research on the immune response to SARS-CoV-2. The samples were drawn from the first 160 participants of the ongoing ImmuneRACE study and from roughly 1,300 subjects provided by 6 global collaborators. The prospective study material was composed of cDNA or gDNA derived from T cells, B-cell-depleted T cells, or PBMCs. A de-identified subject ID, COVID-19 status, age in years and sex were almost always included in the sample metadata. Subjects who had been exposed to COVID-19, were actively infected with it, or had recovered from it provided the deeply sampled blood TCRbeta repertoires that made up the dataset. The full study reports these points: Clinical and demographic metadata were provided uncurated, with the amount varying by source and participant.

The immunoSEQ Assay, a bias-controlled multiplex PCR, was used to amplify TCRbeta CDR3 regions from genomic DNA. Per the authors' processing: Within the assay, amplification of reference gene primers was used to estimate how many nucleated cells each sample contained. To quantify the absolute abundance of each unique TCRbeta CDR3 rearrangement, sequence reads were collapsed and filtered. For each sample, productive Simpson clonality was calculated as the square root of Simpson's diversity index over productive rearrangements. This is the immuneACCESS table as TCRdb keeps it, with only in-frame sequences that have V and J called. A part of the clones is gone; compared with another copy, unresolved V genes explain less than half, and the rest is unexplained. From that table come the V and J calls and clone size; the DNA was used to work out D and trimming. The sample profile shows 380,000 or so clones; roughly 88% of them were found once. In total, the top ten clones hold around 0.91% of the sample.

In the prospective study, participants were roughly 18 to 95 years old, resided in fewer than 25 geographic areas of the United States, and were enrolled through a virtual design. In the prospective study, participants were assigned to cohorts based on the clinical history participants reported in a screening survey and a study questionnaire. In the prospective study, whole blood, serum and a nasopharyngeal or oropharyngeal swab were collected from each participant by mobile phlebotomists. Additional blood draws and questionnaires over an approximately 2-month period could optionally be provided by prospective study participants. Before DNA extraction, prospective study blood samples were shipped either frozen or at room temperature.

The sequence was collected from a woman aged 25 to 45 with acute COVID-19. This chain is built from TRBV6-5 and TRBJ2-7, with TRBD2 as a weak D call on 6 bases. The sequenced material came from PBMCs or T cells enriched from blood (not recorded which). Here the CDR3 is given as CASSLARTSSYEQYF. The sequenced DNA: TGTGCCAGCAGTCTAGCGAGGACATCCTCCTACGAGCAGTACTTC.